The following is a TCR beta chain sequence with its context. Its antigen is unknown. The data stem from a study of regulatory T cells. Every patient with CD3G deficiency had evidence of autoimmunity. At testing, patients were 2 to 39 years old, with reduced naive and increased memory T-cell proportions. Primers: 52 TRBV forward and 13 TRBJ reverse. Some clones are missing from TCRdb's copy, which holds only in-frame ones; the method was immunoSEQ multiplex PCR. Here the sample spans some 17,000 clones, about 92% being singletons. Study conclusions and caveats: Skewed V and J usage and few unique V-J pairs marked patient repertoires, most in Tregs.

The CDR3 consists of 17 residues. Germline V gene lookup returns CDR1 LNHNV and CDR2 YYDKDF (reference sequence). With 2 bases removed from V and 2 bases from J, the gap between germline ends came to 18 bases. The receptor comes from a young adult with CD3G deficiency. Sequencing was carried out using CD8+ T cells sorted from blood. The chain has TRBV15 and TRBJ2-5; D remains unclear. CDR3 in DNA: TGTGCCACCAGCAGATCAATTACGAAAAACTCTCAAGAGACCCAGTACTTC. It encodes CATSRSITKNSQETQYF.